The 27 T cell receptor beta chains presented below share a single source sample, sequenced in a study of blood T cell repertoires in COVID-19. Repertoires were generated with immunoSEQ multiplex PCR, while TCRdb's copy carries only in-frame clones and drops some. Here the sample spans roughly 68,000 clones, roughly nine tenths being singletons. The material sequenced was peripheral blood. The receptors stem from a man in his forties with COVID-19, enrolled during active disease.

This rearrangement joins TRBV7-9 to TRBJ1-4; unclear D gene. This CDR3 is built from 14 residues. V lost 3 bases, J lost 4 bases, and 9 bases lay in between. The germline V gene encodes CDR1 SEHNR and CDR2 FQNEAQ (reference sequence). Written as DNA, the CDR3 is TGTGCCAGCAGCTTTGGCAGGAATAATGAAAAACTGTTTTTT. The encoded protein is CASSFGRNNEKLFF.

Here the CDR3 DNA reads TGTGCCAGCAGCTCGGGAGCGGGTGAAAAACTGTTTTTT. Residues: CASSSGAGEKLFF. The chain employs TRBV5-6 and TRBJ1-4; D remains ambiguous. The CDR3 totals 13 residues. V lost 3 bases to trimming and J lost 7 bases, with 10 bases between them. In germline, CDR1 is SGHDT, CDR2 YYEEEE.

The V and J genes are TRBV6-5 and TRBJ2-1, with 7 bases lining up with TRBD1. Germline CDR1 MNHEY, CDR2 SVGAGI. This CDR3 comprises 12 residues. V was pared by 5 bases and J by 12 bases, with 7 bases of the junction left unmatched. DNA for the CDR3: TGTGCCAGCAGTCTCGACAGGGAATCGCAGTTCTTC. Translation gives CASSLDRESQFF.

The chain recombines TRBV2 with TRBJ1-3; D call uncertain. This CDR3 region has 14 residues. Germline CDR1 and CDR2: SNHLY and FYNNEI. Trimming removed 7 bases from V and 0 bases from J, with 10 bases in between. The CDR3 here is CASTEPRSGNTIYF. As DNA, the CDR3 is TGTGCCAGCACCGAGCCCCGCTCTGGAAACACCATATATTTT.

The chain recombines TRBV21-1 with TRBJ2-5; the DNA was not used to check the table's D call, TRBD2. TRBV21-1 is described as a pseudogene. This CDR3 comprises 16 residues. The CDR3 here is CASTEIPLRDQETQYF. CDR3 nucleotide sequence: TGTGCCAGCACCGAAATTCCCCTTCGGGACCAAGAGACCCAGTACTTC.

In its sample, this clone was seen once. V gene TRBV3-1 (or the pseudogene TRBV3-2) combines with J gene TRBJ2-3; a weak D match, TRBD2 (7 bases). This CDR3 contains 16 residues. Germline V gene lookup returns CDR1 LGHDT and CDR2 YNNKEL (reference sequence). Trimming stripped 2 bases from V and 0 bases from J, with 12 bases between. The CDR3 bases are TGTGCCAGCAGCCAACACGCGGGGGCCAGCACAGATACGCAGTATTTT. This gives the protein CASSQHAGASTDTQYF.

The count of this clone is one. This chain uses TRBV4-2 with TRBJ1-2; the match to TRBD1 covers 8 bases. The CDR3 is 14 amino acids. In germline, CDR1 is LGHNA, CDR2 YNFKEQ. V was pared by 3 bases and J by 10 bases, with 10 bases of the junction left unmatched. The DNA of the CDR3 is TGTGCCAGCAGCCAGGGACAGGTTTTCGAGGACTACACCTTC. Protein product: CASSQGQVFEDYTF.

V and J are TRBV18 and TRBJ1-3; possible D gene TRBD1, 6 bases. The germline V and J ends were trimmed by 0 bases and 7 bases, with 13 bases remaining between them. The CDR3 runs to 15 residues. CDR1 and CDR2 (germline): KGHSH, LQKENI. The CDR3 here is CASSPPTGKGNTIYF. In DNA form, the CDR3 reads TGTGCCAGCTCACCACCCACAGGGAAGGGGAACACCATATATTTT.

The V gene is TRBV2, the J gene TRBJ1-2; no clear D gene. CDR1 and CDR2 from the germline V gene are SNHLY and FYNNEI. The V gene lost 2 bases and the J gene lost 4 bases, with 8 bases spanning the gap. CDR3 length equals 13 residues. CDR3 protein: CASSEIPSYGYTF. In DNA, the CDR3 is TGTGCCAGCAGTGAAATTCCCAGCTATGGCTACACCTTC.

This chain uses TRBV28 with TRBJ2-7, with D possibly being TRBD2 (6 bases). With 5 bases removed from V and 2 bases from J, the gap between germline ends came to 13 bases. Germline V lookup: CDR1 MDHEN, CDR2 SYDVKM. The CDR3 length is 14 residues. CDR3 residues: CASSGGTDPYEQYF. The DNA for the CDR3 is TGTGCCAGCAGTGGGGGGACGGATCCCTACGAGCAGTACTTC.

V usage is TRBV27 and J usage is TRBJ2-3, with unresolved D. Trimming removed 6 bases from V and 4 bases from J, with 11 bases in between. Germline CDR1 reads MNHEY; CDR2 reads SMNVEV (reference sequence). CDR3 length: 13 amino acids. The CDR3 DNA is TGTGCCAGCAGAAGACTGACGCCAGATACGCAGTATTTT. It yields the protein CASRRLTPDTQYF.

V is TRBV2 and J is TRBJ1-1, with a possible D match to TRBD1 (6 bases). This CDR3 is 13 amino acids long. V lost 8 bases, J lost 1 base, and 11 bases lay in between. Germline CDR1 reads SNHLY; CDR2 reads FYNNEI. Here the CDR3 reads CASAGQSNTEAFF. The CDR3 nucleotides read TGTGCCAGCGCCGGACAGTCGAACACTGAAGCTTTCTTT. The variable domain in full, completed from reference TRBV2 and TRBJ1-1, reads EPEVTQTPSHQVTQMGQEVILRCVPISNHLYFYWYRQILGQKVEFLVSFYNNEISEKSEIFDDQFSVERPDGSNFTLKIRSTKLEDSAMYFCASAGQSNTEAFFGQGTRLTVV.

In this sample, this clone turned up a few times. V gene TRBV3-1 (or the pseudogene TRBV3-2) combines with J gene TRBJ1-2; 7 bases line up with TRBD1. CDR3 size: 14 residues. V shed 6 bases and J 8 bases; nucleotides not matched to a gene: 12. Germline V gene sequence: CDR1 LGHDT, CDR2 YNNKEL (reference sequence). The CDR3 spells CASRFLTGELGYTF. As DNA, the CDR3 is TGTGCCAGCAGATTCCTTACAGGGGAATTAGGCTACACCTTC.

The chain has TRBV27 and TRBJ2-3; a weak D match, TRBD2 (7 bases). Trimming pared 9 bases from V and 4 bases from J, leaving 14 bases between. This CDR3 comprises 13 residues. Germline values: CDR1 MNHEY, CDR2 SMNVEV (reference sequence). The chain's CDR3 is CASRGAAADTQYF. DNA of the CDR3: TGTGCCAGTCGGGGGGCCGCTGCAGATACGCAGTATTTT.

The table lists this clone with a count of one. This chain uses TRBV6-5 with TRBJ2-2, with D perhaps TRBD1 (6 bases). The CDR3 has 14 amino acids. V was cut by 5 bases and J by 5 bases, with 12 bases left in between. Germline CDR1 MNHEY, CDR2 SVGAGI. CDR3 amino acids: CASSRTGITGELFF. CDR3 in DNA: TGTGCCAGCAGTCGCACAGGGATTACCGGGGAGCTGTTTTTT.

As DNA, the CDR3 is TGTGCCAGCAGTGATGGCGGACTCTATGGCTACACCTTC. Residues: CASSDGGLYGYTF. The J gene is TRBJ1-2, the V gene TRBV6-1; D gene uncertain. The germline V gene encodes CDR1 MNHNS and CDR2 SASEGT. The CDR3 contains 13 residues. The V gene lost 3 bases and the J gene lost 4 bases, with 9 bases spanning the gap.

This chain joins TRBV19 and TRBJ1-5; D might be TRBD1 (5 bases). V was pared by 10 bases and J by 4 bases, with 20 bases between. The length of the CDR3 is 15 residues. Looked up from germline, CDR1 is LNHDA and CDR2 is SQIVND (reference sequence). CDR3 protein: CATTEGLLGNQPQHF. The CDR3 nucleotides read TGTGCCACCACAGAGGGACTTTTGGGGAATCAGCCCCAGCATTTT. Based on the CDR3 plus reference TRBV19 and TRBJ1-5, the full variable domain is DGGITQSPKYLFRKEGQNVTLSCEQNLNHDAMYWYRQDPGQGLRLIYYSQIVNDFQKGDIAEGYSVSREKKESFPLTVTSAQKNPTAFYLCATTEGLLGNQPQHFGDGTRLSIL.

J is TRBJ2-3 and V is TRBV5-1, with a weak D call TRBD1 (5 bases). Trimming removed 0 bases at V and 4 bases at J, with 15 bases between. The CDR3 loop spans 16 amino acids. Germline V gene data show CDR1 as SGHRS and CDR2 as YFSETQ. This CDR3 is CASSLDGRVAADTQYF. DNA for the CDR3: TGCGCCAGCAGCTTGGACGGCAGGGTGGCGGCAGATACGCAGTATTTT.

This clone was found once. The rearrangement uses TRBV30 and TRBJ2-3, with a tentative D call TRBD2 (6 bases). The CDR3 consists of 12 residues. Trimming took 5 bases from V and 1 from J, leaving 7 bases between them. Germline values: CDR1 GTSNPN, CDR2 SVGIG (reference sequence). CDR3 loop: CAWSSGTDTQYF. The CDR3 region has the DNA TGTGCCTGGTCTAGCGGCACAGATACGCAGTATTTT.

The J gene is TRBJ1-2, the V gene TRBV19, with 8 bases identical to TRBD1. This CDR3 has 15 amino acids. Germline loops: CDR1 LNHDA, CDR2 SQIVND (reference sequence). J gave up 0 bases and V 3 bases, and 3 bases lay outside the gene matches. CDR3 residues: CASSIDRGANYGYTF. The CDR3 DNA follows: TGTGCCAGTAGTATCGACAGGGGCGCTAACTATGGCTACACCTTC.

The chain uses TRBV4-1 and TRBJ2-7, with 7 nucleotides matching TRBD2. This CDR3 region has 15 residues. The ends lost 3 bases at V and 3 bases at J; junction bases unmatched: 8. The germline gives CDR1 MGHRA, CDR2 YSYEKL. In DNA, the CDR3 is TGCGCCAGCAGCCAGGGAGGGAGCAGGCTCTACGAGCAGTACTTC. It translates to CASSQGGSRLYEQYF.

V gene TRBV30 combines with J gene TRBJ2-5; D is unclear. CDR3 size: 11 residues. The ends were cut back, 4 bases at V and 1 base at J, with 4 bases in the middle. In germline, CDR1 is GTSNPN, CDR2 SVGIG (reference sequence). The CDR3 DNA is TGTGCCTGGACACTCCAAGAGACCCAGTACTTC. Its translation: CAWTLQETQYF. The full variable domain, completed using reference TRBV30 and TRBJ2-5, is SQTIHQWPATLVQPVGSPLSLECTVEGTSNPNLYWYRQAAGRGLQLLFYSVGIGQISSEVPQNLSASRPQDRQFILSSKKLLLSDSGFYLCAWTLQETQYFGPGTRLLVL.

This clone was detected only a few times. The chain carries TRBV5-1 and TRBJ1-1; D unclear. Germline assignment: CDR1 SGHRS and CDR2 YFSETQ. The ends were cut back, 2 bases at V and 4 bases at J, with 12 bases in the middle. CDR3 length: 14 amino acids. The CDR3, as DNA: TGCGCCAGCAGCTTCCAGGATCCGACCACTGAAGCTTTCTTT. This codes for CASSFQDPTTEAFF.

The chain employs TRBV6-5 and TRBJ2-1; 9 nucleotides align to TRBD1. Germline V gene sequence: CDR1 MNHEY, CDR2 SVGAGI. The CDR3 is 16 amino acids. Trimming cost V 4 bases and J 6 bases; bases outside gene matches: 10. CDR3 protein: CASSFQQGAEGNEQFF. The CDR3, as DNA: TGTGCCAGCAGTTTTCAACAGGGGGCAGAGGGCAATGAGCAGTTCTTC.

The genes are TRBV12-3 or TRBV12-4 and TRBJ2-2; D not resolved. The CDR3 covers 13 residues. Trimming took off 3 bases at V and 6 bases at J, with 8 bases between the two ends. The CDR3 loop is CASSFESAGELFF. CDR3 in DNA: TGTGCCAGCAGTTTTGAGAGCGCCGGGGAGCTGTTTTTT.

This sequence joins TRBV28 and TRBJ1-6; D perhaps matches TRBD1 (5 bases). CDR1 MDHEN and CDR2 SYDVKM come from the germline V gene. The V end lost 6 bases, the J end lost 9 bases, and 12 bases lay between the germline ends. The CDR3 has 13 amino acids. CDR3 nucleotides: TGTGCCAGCAGCCCGGGGGACGGTTCACCCCTCCACTTT. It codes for CASSPGDGSPLHF. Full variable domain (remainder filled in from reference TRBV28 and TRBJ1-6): DVKVTQSSRYLVKRTGEKVFLECVQDMDHENMFWYRQDPGLGLRLIYFSYDVKMKEKGDIPEGYSVSREKKERFSLILESASTNQTSMYLCASSPGDGSPLHFGNGTRLTVT.

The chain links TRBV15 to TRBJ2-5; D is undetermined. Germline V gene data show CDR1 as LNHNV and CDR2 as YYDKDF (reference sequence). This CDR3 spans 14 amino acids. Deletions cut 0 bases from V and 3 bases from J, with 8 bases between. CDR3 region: CATSRDMAEETQYF. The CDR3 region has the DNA TGTGCCACCAGCAGAGATATGGCGGAAGAGACCCAGTACTTC.